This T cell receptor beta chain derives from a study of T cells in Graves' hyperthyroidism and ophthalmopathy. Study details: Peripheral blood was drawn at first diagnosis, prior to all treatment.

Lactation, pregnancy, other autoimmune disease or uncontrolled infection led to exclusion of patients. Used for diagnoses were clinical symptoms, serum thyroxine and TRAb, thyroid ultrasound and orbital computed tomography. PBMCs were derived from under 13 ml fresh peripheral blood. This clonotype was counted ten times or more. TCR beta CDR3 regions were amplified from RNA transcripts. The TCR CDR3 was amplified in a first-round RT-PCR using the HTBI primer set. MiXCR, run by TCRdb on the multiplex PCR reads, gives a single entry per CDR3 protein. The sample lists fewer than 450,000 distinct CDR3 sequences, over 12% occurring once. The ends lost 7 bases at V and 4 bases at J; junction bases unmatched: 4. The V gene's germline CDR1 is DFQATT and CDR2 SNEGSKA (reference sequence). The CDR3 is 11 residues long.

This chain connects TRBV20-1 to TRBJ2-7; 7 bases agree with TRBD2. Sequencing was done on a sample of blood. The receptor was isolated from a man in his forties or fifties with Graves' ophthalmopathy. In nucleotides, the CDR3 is TGCAGTGGAGCGGGACTTTACGAGCAGTACTTC. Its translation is CSGAGLYEQYF.